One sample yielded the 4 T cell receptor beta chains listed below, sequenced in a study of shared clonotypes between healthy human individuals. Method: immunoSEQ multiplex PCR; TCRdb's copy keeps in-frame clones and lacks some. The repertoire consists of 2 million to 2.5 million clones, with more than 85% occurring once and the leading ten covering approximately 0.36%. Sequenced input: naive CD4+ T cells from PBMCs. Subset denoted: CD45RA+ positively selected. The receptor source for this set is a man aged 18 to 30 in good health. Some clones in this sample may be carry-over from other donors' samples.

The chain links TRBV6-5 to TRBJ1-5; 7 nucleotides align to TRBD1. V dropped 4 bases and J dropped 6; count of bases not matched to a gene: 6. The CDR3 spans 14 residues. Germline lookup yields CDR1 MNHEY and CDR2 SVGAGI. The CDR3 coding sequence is TGTGCCAGCAGTTCAGGACAGGATCGTCAGCCCCAGCATTTT. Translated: CASSSGQDRQPQHF.

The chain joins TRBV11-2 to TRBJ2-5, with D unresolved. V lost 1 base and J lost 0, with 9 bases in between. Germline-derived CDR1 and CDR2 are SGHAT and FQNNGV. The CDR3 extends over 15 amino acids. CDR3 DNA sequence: TGTGCCAGCAGCTTAGGTCCCACATACCAAGAGACCCAGTACTTC. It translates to CASSLGPTYQETQYF.

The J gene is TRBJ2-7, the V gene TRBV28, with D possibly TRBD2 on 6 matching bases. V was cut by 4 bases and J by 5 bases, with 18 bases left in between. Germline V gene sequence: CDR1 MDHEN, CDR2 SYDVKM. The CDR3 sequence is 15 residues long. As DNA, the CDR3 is TGTGCCAGCAGTTCGCCGGGACTGGGAGTGGACGAGCAGTACTTC. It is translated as CASSSPGLGVDEQYF.

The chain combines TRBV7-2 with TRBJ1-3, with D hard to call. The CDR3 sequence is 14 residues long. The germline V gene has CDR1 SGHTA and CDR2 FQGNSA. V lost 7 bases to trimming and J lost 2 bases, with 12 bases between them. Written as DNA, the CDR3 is TGTGCCAGCACCCTAAACGGGGCTGGAAACACCATATATTTT. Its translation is CASTLNGAGNTIYF.